Given below is one T cell receptor beta chain in context. As yet, its antigen is unknown. This specimen comes from a study of identical twins. Broader study findings: Conclusions rested on cross-sectional statistics rather than following the same donors.

The CDR3 totals 12 residues. V was cut by 3 bases and J by 6 bases, with 6 bases left in between. Germline CDR1 is LNHDA and CDR2 is SQIVND (reference sequence). Carrying unique molecular identifiers, the cDNA also gained a universal primer site through template switching. TCRdb passed the 5' RACE reads through MiXCR, listing each CDR3 protein once. The profile shows approximately 680,000 distinct CDR3 sequences, about 7.1% of them singletons. These data were also reused for a study on yellow fever vaccine responses in identical twins. That study reports: Reportedly, the response of twins' T cells to the vaccine seemed partly convergent, partly personalized.

The chain employs TRBV19 and TRBJ2-1; no definite D call. This TCR was sampled from a woman aged 18-30 years in good health. Source material: PBMCs. The DNA for the CDR3 is TGTGCCAGTAGTATGGCCAGCAATGAGCAGTTCTTC. Its translation: CASSMASNEQFF.